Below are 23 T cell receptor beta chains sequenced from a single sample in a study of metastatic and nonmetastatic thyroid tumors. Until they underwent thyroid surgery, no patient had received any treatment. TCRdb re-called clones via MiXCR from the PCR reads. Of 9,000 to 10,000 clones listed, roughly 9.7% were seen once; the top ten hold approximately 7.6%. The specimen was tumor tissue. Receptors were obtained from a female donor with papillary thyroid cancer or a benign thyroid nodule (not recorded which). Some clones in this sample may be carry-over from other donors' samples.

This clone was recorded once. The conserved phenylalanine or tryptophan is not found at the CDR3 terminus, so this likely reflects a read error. CDR3 amino acids: CAWSDVGGRTEAFL. CDR3 DNA sequence: TGTGCCTGGAGTGATGTGGGAGGTCGGACTGAAGCTTTCCTC. The chain carries TRBV30 and TRBJ1-1, with no clear D. Germline-derived CDR1 and CDR2 are GTSNPN and SVGIG (reference sequence). V was trimmed by 1 base and J by 5 bases, leaving 14 bases between them. The CDR3 extends over 14 amino acids.

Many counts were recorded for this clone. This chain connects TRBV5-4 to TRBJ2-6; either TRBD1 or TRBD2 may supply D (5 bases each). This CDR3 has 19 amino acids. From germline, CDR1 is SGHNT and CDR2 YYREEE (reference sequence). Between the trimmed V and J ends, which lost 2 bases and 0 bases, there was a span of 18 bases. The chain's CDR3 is CASSFRDPQPGSGANVLTF. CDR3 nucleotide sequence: TGTGCCAGCAGCTTCCGGGACCCCCAACCCGGCTCTGGGGCCAACGTCCTGACTTTC.

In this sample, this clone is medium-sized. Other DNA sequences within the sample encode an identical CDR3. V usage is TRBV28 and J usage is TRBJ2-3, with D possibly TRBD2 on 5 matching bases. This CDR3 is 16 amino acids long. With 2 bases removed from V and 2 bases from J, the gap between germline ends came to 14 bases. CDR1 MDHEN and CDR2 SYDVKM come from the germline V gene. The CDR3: CASSLPAAGLTDTQYF. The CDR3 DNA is TGTGCCAGCAGTTTACCCGCGGCGGGCCTCACAGATACGCAGTATTTT.

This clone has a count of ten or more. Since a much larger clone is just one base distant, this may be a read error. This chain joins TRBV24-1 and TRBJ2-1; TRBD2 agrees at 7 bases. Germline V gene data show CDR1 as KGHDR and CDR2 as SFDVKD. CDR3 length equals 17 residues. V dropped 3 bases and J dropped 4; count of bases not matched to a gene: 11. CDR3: CATSDGWPAGLYNEQFF. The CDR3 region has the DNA TGTGCCACCAGTGATGGGTGGCCAGCGGGATTGTACAATGAGCAGTTCTTC.

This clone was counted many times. Here the CDR3 reads CASSPQFPGHILTPGELFF. Here the CDR3 DNA reads TGTGCCAGCTCACCACAATTCCCGGGACACATCCTAACTCCCGGGGAGCTGTTTTTT. The chain employs TRBV18 and TRBJ2-2; a weak D match, TRBD1 (6 bases). The V gene lost 1 base and the J gene lost 6 bases, with 24 bases spanning the gap. The germline V gene encodes CDR1 KGHSH and CDR2 LQKENI. This CDR3 is built from 19 residues.

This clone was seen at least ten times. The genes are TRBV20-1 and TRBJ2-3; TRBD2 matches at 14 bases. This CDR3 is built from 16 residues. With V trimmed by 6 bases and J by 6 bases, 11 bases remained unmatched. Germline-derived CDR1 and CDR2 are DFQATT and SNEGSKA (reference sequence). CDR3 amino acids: CSAGGTSGGLRDTQYF. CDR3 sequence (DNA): TGCAGTGCCGGCGGGACTAGCGGGGGCTTGCGTGATACGCAGTATTTT.

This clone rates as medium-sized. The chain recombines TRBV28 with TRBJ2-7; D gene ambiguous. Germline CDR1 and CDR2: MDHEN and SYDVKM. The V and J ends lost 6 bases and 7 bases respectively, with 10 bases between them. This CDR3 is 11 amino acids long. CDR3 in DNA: TGTGCCAGCAGCACCCTTAGGGAGCAGTACGTC. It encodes CASSTLREQYV.

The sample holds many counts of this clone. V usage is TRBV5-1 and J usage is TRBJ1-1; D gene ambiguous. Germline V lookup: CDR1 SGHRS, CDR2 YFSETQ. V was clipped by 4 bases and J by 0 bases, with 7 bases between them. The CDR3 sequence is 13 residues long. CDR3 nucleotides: TGCGCCAGCAGCACTCAGGTGAACACTGAAGCTTTCTTT. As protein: CASSTQVNTEAFF.

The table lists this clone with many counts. The DNA for the CDR3 is TGTGCCAGCAGCCCGGACAGTTCTACTGAAGCTTTCTTT. Its translation: CASSPDSSTEAFF. This chain connects TRBV11-2 to TRBJ1-1; weak D call: TRBD1 (6 bases). The V and J ends lost 5 bases and 5 bases respectively, with 12 bases between them. This CDR3 contains 13 residues. Germline CDR1 is SGHAT and CDR2 is FQNNGV.

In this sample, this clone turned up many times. In DNA, the CDR3 is TGCAGCGTTGAAAGGTCCGGGACAGGTGTGGGCACCGGGGAGCTGTTTTTT. It encodes CSVERSGTGVGTGELFF. V and J are TRBV29-1 and TRBJ2-2, with TRBD1 identical over 8 bases. The ends lost 2 bases at V and 4 bases at J; junction bases unmatched: 12. This CDR3 comprises 17 residues. From germline, CDR1 is SQVTM and CDR2 ANQGSEA.

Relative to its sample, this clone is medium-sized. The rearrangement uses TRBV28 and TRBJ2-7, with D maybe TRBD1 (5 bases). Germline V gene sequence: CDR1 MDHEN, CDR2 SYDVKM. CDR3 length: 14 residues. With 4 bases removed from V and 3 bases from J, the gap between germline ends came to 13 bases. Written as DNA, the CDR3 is TGTGCCAGCAGTTCCCCATACAGGTTCTACGAGCAGTACTTC. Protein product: CASSSPYRFYEQYF.

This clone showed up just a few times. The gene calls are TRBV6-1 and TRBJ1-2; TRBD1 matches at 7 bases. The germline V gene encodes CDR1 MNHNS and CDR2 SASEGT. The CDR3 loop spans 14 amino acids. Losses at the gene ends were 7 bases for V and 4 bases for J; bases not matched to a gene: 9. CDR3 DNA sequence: TGTGCCAGCAATGCCAACAGGGGAGCCTATGGCTACACCTTC. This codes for CASNANRGAYGYTF.

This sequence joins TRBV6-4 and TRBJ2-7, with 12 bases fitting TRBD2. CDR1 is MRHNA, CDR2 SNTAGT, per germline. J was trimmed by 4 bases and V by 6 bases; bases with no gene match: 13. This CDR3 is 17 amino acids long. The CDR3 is CASRGWTSGTPGYEQYV. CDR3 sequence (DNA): TGTGCCAGCAGAGGGTGGACTAGCGGGACCCCTGGGTACGAGCAGTACGTC.

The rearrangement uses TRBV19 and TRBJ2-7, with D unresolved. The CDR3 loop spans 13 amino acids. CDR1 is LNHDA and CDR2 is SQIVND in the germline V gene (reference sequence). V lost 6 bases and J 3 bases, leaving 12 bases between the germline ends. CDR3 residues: CASRPGVLYEQYV. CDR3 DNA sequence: TGTGCCAGTAGACCAGGTGTCCTCTACGAGCAGTACGTC.

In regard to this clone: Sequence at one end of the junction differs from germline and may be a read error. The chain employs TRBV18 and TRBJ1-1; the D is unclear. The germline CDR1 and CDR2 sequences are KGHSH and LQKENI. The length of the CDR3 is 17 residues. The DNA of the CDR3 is TGTGCCGGCTCACCCTTAGGAGTGGGTCAGGCGAGGACTGAAGCTTTCTTT. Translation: CAGSPLGVGQARTEAFF.

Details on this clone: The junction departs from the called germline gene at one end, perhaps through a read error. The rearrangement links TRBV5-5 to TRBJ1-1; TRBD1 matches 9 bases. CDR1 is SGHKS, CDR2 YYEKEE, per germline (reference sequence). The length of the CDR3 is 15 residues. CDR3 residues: CVSSILDRGNTEAFF. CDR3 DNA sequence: TGTGTCAGCAGCATATTGGACAGGGGAAACACTGAAGCTTTCTTT.

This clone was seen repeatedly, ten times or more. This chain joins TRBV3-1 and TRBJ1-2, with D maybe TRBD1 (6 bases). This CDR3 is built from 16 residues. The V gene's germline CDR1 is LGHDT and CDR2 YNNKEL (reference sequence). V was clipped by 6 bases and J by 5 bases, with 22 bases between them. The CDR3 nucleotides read TGTGCCAGCAGTCCAGAACCCGGACAGAGAATGTATGGCTACACCTTC. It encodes CASSPEPGQRMYGYTF.

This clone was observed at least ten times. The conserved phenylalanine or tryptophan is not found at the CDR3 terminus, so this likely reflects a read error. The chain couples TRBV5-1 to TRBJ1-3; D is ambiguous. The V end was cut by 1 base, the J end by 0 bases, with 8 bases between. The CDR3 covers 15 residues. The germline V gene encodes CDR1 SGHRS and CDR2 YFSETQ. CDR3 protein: CASSLSSSSGNTIYL. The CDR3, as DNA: TGCGCCAGCAGCTTGTCCTCCAGCTCTGGAAACACCATATATCTT.

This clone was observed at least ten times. This CDR3 is CASSPFGGQVVDTQYF. The DNA of the CDR3 is TGTGCCAGCAGCCCATTCGGGGGGCAGGTAGTAGATACGCAGTATTTT. V usage is TRBV3-1 and J usage is TRBJ2-3; possibly TRBD2 for D (7 bases). The CDR3 covers 16 residues. In germline, CDR1 is LGHDT, CDR2 YNNKEL (reference sequence). Deletions cut 4 bases from V and 5 bases from J, with 19 bases between.

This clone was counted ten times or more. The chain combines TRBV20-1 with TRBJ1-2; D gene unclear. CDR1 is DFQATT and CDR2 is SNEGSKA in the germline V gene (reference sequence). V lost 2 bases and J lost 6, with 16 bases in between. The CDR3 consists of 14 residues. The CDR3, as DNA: TGCAGTGCTAGACCTCTCCGGTTTTCTGATGGCTACACCTTC. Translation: CSARPLRFSDGYTF.

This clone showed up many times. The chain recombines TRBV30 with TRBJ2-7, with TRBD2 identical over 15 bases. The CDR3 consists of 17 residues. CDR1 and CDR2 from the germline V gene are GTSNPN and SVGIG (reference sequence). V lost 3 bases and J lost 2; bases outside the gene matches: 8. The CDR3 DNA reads TGTGCCTGGAGCCCCCGGAGGACTAGCGGGAGGGCCTACGAGCAGTACGTC. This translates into CAWSPRRTSGRAYEQYV.

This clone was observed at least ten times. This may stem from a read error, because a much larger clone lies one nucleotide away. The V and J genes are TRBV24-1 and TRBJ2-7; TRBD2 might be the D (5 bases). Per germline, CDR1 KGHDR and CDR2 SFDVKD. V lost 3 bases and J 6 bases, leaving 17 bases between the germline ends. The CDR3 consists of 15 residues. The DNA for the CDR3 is TGTGCCACCAGTGATGCCAGTTTGAGGGATGGCGAGCAGTACTTC. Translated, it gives CATSDASLRDGEQYF.

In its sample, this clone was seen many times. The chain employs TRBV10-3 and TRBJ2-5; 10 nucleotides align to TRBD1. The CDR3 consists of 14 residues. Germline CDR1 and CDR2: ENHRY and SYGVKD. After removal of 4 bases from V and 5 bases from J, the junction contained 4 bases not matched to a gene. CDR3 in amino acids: CAISADRGRETQYF. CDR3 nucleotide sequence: TGTGCCATCAGTGCCGACAGGGGGCGGGAGACCCAGTACTTC.